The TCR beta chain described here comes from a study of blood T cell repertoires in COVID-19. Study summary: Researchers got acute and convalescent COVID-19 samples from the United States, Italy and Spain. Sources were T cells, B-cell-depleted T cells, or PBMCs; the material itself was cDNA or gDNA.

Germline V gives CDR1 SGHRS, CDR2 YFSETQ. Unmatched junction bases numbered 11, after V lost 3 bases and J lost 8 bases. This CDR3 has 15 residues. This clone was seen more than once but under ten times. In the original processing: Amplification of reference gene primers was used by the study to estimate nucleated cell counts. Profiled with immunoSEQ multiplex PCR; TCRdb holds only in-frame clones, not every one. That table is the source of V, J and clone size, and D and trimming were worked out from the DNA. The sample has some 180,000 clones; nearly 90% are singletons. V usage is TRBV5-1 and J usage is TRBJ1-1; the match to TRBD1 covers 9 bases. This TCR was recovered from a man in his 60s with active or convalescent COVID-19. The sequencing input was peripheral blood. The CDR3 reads CASSSGQGKITEAFF. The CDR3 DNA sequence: TGCGCCAGCAGCTCGGGACAGGGTAAGATTACGGAAGCTTTCTTT. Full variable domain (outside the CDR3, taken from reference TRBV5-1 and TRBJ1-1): KAGVTQTPRYLIKTRGQQVTLSCSPISGHRSVSWYQQTPGQGLQFLFEYFSETQRNKGNFPGRFSGRQFSNSRSEMNVSTLELGDSALYLCASSSGQGKITEAFFGQGTRLTVV.